The 2 T cell receptor beta chains reported below all come from one sample, sequenced in a study of blood T cells in healthy people across ages. A sample-barcoded 5' primer and a J-beta primer mix were used in a second PCR of about 6 to 11 cycles. TCRdb processed the 5' RACE reads anew with MiXCR; each CDR3 protein has one entry. The table records about 800,000 distinct CDR3 sequences, 20% to 25% of them present only once. These data also featured in a second study, about T cells of mothers and their children.

The sequenced sample was blood. The receptor source for this set is a boy aged 5-17 years in good health.

This chain links TRBV6-2 or TRBV6-3 with TRBJ2-3, with a weak D call TRBD2 (5 bases). The CDR3 is made up of 15 amino acids. The V and J ends lost 1 base and 0 bases respectively, with 8 bases between them. Germline CDR1 MNHEY, CDR2 SVGEGT. CDR3 loop: CASSYYPGSTDTQYF. CDR3 sequence (DNA): TGTGCCAGCAGTTACTATCCGGGAAGCACAGATACGCAGTATTTT.

The gene calls are TRBV12-3 or TRBV12-4 and TRBJ2-6; D tentatively fits TRBD1 or TRBD2 (5 bases each). With 3 bases removed from V and 0 bases from J, the gap between germline ends came to 15 bases. CDR3 length equals 18 residues. CDR3 in DNA: TGTGCCAGCAGTTTTCCCCCCGGGGCCAACTCTGGGGCCAACGTCCTGACTTTC. As protein: CASSFPPGANSGANVLTF.